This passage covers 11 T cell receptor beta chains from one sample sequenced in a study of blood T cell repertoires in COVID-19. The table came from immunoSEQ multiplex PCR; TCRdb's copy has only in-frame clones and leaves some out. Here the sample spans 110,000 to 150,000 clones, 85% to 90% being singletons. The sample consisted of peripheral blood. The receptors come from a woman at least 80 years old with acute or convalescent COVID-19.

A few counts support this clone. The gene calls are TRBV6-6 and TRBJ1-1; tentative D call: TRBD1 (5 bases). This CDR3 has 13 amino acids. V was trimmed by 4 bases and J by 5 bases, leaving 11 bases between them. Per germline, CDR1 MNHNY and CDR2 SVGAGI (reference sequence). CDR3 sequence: CASSSTGFTEAFF. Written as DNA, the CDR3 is TGTGCCAGCAGTTCCACAGGATTTACTGAAGCTTTCTTT.

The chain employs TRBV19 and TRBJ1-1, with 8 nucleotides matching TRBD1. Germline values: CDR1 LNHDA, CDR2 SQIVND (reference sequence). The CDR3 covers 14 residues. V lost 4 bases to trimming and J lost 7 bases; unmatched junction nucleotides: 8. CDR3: CASSTDREKGEAFF. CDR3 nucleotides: TGTGCCAGTAGTACGGACAGGGAGAAGGGTGAAGCTTTCTTT.

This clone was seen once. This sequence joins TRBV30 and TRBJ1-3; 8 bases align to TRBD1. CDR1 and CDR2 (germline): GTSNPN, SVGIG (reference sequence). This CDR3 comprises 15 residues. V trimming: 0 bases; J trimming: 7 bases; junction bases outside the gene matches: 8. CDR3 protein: CAWSVSDREYNTIYF. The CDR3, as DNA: TGTGCCTGGAGTGTATCGGACAGGGAATATAACACCATATATTTT.

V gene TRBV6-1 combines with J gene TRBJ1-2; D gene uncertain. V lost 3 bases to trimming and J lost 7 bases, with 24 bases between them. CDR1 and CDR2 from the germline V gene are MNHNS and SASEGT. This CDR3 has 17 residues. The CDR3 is CASSEESRGYFRFGYTF. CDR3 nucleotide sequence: TGTGCCAGCAGTGAGGAGTCCCGCGGGTATTTTCGGTTTGGCTACACCTTC.

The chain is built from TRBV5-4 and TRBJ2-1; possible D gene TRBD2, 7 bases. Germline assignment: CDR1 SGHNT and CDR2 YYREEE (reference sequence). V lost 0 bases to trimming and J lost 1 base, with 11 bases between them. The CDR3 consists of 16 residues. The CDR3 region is CASSLGGGGSYNEQFF. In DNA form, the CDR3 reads TGTGCCAGCAGCTTGGGAGGGGGGGGATCCTACAATGAGCAGTTCTTC. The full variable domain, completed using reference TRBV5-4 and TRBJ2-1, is ETGVTQSPTHLIKTRGQQVTLRCSSQSGHNTVSWYQQALGQGPQFIFQYYREEENGRGNFPPRFSGLQFPNYSSELNVNALELDDSALYLCASSLGGGGSYNEQFFGPGTRLTVL.

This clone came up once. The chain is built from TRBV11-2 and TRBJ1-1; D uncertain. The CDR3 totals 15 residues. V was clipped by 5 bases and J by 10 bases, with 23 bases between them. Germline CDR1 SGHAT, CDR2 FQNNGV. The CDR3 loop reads CASSTSRAFAGVAFF. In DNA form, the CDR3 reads TGTGCCAGCAGCACCTCCCGGGCCTTCGCGGGTGTAGCTTTCTTT.

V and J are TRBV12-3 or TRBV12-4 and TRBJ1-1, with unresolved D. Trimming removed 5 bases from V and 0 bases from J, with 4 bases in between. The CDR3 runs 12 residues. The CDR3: CASSPLNTEAFF. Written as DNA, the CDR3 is TGTGCCAGCAGTCCTTTGAACACTGAAGCTTTCTTT.

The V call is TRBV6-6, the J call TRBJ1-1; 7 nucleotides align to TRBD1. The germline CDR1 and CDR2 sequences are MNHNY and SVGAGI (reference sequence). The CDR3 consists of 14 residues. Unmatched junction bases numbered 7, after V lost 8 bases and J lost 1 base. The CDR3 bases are TGTGCCAGCTGCGACAGGGTATCGAACACTGAAGCTTTCTTT. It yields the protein CASCDRVSNTEAFF.

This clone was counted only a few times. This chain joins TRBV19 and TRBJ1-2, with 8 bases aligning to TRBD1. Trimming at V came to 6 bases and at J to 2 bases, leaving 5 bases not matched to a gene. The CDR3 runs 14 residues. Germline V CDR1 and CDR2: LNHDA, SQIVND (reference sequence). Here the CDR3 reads CASRKTGANYGYTF. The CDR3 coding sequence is TGTGCCAGTAGAAAGACAGGGGCCAACTATGGCTACACCTTC.

CDR3 residues: CASSFQPTGIYEQYF. The CDR3 DNA sequence: TGCGCCAGCAGTTTCCAGCCGACAGGGATCTACGAGCAGTACTTC. The J gene is TRBJ2-7, the V gene TRBV5-1, with TRBD1 identical over 7 bases. V trimming: 5 bases; J trimming: 3 bases; junction bases outside the gene matches: 11. Germline CDR1 SGHRS, CDR2 YFSETQ. The CDR3 is 15 residues long.

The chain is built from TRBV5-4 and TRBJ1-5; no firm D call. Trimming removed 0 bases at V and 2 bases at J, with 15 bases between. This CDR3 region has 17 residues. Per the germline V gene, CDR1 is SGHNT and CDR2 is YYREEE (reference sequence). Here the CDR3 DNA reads TGTGCCAGCAGCTTGGCCAAGGTAGTTCGGGGCAATCAGCCCCAGCATTTT. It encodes CASSLAKVVRGNQPQHF.